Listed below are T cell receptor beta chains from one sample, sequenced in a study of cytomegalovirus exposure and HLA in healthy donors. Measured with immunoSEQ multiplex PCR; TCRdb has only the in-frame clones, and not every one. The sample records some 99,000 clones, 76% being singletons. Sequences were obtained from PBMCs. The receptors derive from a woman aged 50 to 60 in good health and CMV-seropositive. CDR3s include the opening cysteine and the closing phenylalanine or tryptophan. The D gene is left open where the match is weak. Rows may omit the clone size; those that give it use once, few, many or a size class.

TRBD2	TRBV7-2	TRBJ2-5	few	CASSSRTSGEETQYF	TGTGCCAGCAGCTCTCGGACTAGCGGGGAAGAGACCCAGTACTTC
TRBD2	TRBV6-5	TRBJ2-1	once	CASRRSGVVGEQFF	TGTGCCAGCAGGAGGAGCGGGGTTGTCGGTGAGCAGTTCTTC
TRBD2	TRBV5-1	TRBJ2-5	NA	CASGPGGNQETQYF	TGCGCCAGCGGGCCGGGGGGGAACCAAGAGACCCAGTACTTC
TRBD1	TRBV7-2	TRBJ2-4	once	CASSWGTGTKNIQYF	TGTGCCAGCTCATGGGGGACAGGAACCAAAAACATTCAGTACTTC
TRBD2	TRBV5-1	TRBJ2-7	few	CASSTPFRGGAGYEQYF	TGCGCCAGCAGCACACCCTTTCGCGGGGGAGCCGGATACGAGCAGTACTTC
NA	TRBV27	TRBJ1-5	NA	CASSRFGGYSNQPQHF	TGTGCCAGCAGTCGGTTCGGGGGTTACAGCAATCAGCCCCAGCATTTT
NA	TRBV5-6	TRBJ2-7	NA	CASSSGDYEQYF	TGTGCCAGCAGTTCGGGGGACTACGAGCAGTACTTC
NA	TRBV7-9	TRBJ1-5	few	CSSSLGSQPQHF	TGTTCCAGCAGCCTCGGGAGTCAGCCCCAGCATTTT
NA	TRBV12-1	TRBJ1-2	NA	CASSYQGNYGYTF	TGTGCCAGCAGCTATCAGGGCAACTATGGCTACACCTTC
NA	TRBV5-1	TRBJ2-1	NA	CASSKEPQGRMQFF	TGCGCCAGCAGCAAGGAACCTCAGGGGCGGATGCAGTTCTTC
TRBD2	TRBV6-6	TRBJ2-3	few	CASRTSGGTDTQYF	TGTGCCAGCAGAACTAGCGGCGGCACAGATACGCAGTATTTT
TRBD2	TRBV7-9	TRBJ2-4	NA	CASSLAPAGSQYF	TGTGCCAGCAGCTTAGCCCCAGCGGGGAGTCAGTACTTC
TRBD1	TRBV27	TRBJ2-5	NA	CASSSWDSWETQYF	TGTGCCAGCAGTTCCTGGGACAGCTGGGAGACCCAGTACTTC
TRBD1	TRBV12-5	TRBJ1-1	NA	CASGQTGALGEAFF	TGTGCTAGTGGCCAGACAGGGGCCCTCGGTGAAGCTTTCTTT
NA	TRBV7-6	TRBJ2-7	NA	CASSSSLSYEQYF	TGTGCCAGCAGCTCTTCCCTATCCTACGAGCAGTACTTC
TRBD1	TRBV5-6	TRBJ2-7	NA	CASSQGVRGEQYF	TGTGCCAGCAGCCAGGGGGTGAGGGGGGAGCAGTACTTC
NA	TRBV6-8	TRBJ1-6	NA	CASSYPTGGCYNSPLHF	TGTGCCAGCAGTTACCCCACGGGGGGGTGCTATAATTCACCCCTCCACTTT
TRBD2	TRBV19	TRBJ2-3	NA	CASRVAGGSTDTQYF	TGTGCCAGTAGGGTAGCGGGAGGGAGCACAGATACGCAGTATTTT
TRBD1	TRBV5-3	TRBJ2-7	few	CARSLVGDRVYEQYF	TGTGCCAGAAGCTTGGTCGGGGACAGGGTCTACGAGCAGTACTTC
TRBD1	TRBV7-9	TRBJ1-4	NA	CSSIQTGTNEKLFF	TGTTCCAGCATTCAGACAGGGACTAATGAAAAACTGTTTTTT
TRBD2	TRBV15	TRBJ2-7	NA	CATSRPTSGSPHEQYF	TGTGCCACCAGCAGGCCGACTAGCGGGAGTCCCCACGAGCAGTACTTC
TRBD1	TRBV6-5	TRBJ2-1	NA	CASTRTGAINEQFF	TGTGCCAGCACCCGGACAGGAGCGATAAATGAGCAGTTCTTC
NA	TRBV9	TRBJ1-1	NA	CASSAPETGYTEAFF	TGTGCCAGCAGCGCCCCTGAGACAGGCTACACTGAAGCTTTCTTT
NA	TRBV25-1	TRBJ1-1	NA	CASSPGTTEAFF	TGTGCCAGCTCACCGGGGACAACTGAAGCTTTCTTT
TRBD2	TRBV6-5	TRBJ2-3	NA	CASRPSGRGTDTQYF	TGTGCCAGCAGACCTAGCGGGAGGGGGACAGATACGCAGTATTTT
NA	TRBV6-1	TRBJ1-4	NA	CASRERGGKLFF	TGTGCCAGCAGGGAGAGGGGAGGAAAACTGTTTTTT
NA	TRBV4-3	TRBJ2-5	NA	CASSQEAVGETQYF	TGCGCCAGCAGCCAAGAAGCGGTAGGAGAGACCCAGTACTTC
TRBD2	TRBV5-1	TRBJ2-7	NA	CASSLVLAGGNEQYF	TGCGCCAGCAGCTTGGTCCTAGCGGGAGGGAACGAGCAGTACTTC
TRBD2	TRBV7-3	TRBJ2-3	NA	CASSLNSGGVLDTQYF	TGTGCCAGCAGCTTAAATAGCGGGGGGGTCCTGGATACGCAGTATTTT
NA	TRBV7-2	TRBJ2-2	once	CASSSGVAGTGELFF	TGTGCCAGCAGCTCAGGGGTAGCGGGCACCGGGGAGCTGTTTTTT
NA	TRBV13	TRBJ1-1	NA	CASSLGQYTEAFF	TGTGCCAGCAGCTTAGGACAGTACACTGAAGCTTTCTTT
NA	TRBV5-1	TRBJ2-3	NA	CASSFSRGGTDTQYF	TGCGCCAGCAGCTTTTCCAGGGGCGGCACAGATACGCAGTATTTT
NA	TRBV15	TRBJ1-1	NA	CATSRDGGGTEAFF	TGTGCCACCAGCAGAGATGGGGGGGGCACTGAAGCTTTCTTT
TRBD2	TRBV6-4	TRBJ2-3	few	CASSDFSWREERDTQYF	TGTGCCAGCAGTGACTTTAGTTGGCGGGAGGAGAGAGATACGCAGTATTTT
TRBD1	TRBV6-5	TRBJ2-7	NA	CASSPGQGWYEQYF	TGTGCCAGCAGTCCAGGACAGGGGTGGTACGAGCAGTACTTC
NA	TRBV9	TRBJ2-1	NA	CASNIEEENEQFF	TGTGCCAGCAACATAGAGGAGGAGAATGAGCAGTTCTTC
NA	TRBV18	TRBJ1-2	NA	CASSPGQTDGYTF	TGTGCCAGCTCACCCGGACAGACGGATGGCTACACCTTC
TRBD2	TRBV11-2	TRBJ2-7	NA	CASSFTSGGYPYEQYF	TGTGCCAGCAGCTTTACTAGCGGGGGTTATCCCTACGAGCAGTACTTC
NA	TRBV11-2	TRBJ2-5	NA	CASSLDLLSQTQYF	TGTGCCAGCAGCTTAGATCTGCTTAGCCAGACCCAGTACTTC
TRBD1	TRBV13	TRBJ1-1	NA	CATRQDRGPTEAFF	TGTGCCACCCGTCAGGACAGGGGGCCCACTGAAGCTTTCTTT
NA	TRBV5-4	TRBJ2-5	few	CASSVAGGGIQETQYF	TGTGCCAGCAGCGTGGCTGGAGGAGGGATCCAAGAGACCCAGTACTTC
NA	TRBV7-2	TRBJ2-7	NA	CASSLGPDTYEQYF	TGTGCCAGCAGCTTAGGTCCGGACACCTACGAGCAGTACTTC
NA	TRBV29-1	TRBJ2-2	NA	CSVEDWRSGTGELFF	TGCAGCGTTGAAGATTGGAGATCTGGAACCGGGGAGCTGTTTTTT
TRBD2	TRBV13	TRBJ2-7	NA	CASSLESLAGRYEQYF	TGTGCCAGCAGCTTAGAATCGCTAGCGGGACGCTACGAGCAGTACTTC
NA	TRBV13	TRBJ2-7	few	CASSPQRRGRFEQYF	TGTGCCAGCAGCCCTCAGCGGAGGGGGCGATTCGAGCAGTACTTC
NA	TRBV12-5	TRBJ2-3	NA	CASGFRQGSADTQYF	TGTGCTAGTGGTTTCCGGCAGGGGAGTGCAGATACGCAGTATTTT
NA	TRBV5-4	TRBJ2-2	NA	CASSLPSARGTGELFF	TGTGCCAGCAGCCTCCCCAGCGCCCGGGGTACCGGGGAGCTGTTTTTT
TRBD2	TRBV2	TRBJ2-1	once	CASSEGTSNEQFF	TGTGCCAGCAGTGAAGGGACTAGCAATGAGCAGTTCTTC
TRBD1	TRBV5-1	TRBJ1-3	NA	CASSLVHRDRKPGNTIYF	TGCGCCAGCAGCTTGGTCCACCGGGACAGGAAACCTGGAAACACCATATATTTT
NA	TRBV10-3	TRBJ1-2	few	CAITGGSDGYTF	TGTGCCATCACGGGAGGGTCTGATGGCTACACCTTC
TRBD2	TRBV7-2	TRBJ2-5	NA	CASSRAGTSGGAGETQYF	TGTGCCAGCAGCCGTGCGGGGACTAGCGGGGGGGCAGGAGAGACCCAGTACTTC
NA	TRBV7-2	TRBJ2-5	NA	CASSLGWTQETQYF	TGTGCCAGCAGCTTAGGGTGGACTCAAGAGACCCAGTACTTC
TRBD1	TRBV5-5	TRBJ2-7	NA	CASRIGQAYEQYF	TGTGCCAGCAGGATCGGACAGGCCTACGAGCAGTACTTC
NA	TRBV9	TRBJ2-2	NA	CASSVGQNTGELFF	TGTGCCAGCAGCGTAGGGCAGAACACCGGGGAGCTGTTTTTT
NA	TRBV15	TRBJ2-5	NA	CATSRDRAQYF	TGTGCCACCAGCAGAGATAGAGCCCAGTACTTC